The 3 T cell receptor beta chains in this list originate from one sample, sequenced in a study of metastatic and nonmetastatic thyroid tumors. Each patient came to thyroid surgery without any prior treatment (of any kind). TCRdb reassembled clones from the PCR reads with MiXCR. The sample consists of around 45,000 clones, roughly 16% of them appearing once. The specimen sequenced was blood. The receptors here all came from a female donor with papillary thyroid cancer or a benign thyroid nodule (not recorded which). Some clones in this sample may be carry-over from other donors' samples.

About this clone itself: Sequence at one end of the junction differs from germline and may be a read error. The V gene is TRBV6-5, the J gene TRBJ2-6, with D hard to call. This CDR3 is built from 13 residues. Germline assignment: CDR1 MNHEY and CDR2 SVGAGI. The CDR3 DNA sequence: TGTGCAAGCAGTTCCGCTGGGGCCAACGTCCTGACTTTC. Residues: CASSSAGANVLTF.

This clone was observed many times. The chain has TRBV24-1 and TRBJ2-4, with D maybe TRBD2 (6 bases). The length of the CDR3 is 16 residues. V was cut by 12 bases and J by 0 bases, with 20 bases left in between. Looked up from germline, CDR1 is KGHDR and CDR2 is SFDVKD. The CDR3 spells CAALLFWGLAKNIQYF. CDR3 coding DNA: TGTGCCGCCCTGTTATTCTGGGGACTAGCCAAAAACATTCAGTACTTC.

A note on this clone: One base away lies a much larger clone, so this may be a sequencing read error. The genes are TRBV7-2 and TRBJ1-4; D not certain. V lost 2 bases and J lost 7, with 8 bases in between. Germline V gene data show CDR1 as SGHTA and CDR2 as FQGNSA. CDR3 length equals 13 residues. The chain's CDR3 is CASSLRPCEKLFF. Here the CDR3 DNA reads TGTGCCAGCAGCTTAAGACCGTGTGAAAAACTGTTTTTT.